Shown below are 30 T cell receptor beta chains from a single sample sequenced in a study of cytomegalovirus exposure and HLA in healthy donors (dated by TCRdb to 2016 to 2017). Libraries were made using the immunoSEQ multiplex PCR assay. For the multiplex PCR, a mixture combining 60 forward primers for TCR Vbeta segments and 13 reverse primers for TCR Jbeta segments was used. This immuneACCESS table, as held by TCRdb, lists in-frame sequences with V and J called but not all clones. Of the missing ones, under half trace to an unresolved V gene in checked studies; the others have no known cause. Within this sample are 130,000 to 150,000 clones, with roughly 70% of them counted one time only. Clones ranked in the top ten supply approximately 4.2% of the sample. The sample comprised PBMCs. Receptor source: a man aged 55 to 70 in good health and CMV-seronegative.

The CDR3 loop reads CASSLVGIVRDRGLTEAFF. As DNA, the CDR3 is TGTGCCAGCAGCTTAGTAGGAATCGTCCGGGACAGGGGGCTCACTGAAGCTTTCTTT. The genes are TRBV7-9 and TRBJ1-1, with 12 bases matching TRBD1. V trimming: 1 base; J trimming: 4 bases; junction bases outside the gene matches: 13. Germline V gives CDR1 SEHNR, CDR2 FQNEAQ (reference sequence). The CDR3 loop spans 19 amino acids.

V gene TRBV15 combines with J gene TRBJ2-5, with D tentatively TRBD2 (5 bases). This CDR3 contains 16 residues. V was cut by 5 bases and J by 5 bases, with 21 bases left in between. Looked up from germline, CDR1 is LNHNV and CDR2 is YYDKDF (reference sequence). As DNA, the CDR3 is TGTGCCACCAGCGGGATACCGGGATGGTTTGGGGAGACCCAGTACTTC. It yields the protein CATSGIPGWFGETQYF.

The CDR3 DNA is TGTGCCAGCAGCATTGGACAGTTCAATCAGCCCCAGCATTTT. Encoded protein: CASSIGQFNQPQHF. The chain joins TRBV7-9 to TRBJ1-5; possible D gene TRBD1, 6 bases. The ends were cut back, 5 bases at V and 3 bases at J, with 11 bases in the middle. Germline CDR1 reads SEHNR; CDR2 reads FQNEAQ (reference sequence). The CDR3 has 14 amino acids.

This clone occurred once. The V and J genes are TRBV29-1 and TRBJ2-5, with 8 bases fitting TRBD1. The V gene end was trimmed by 6 bases and the J gene end by 2 bases; junction bases not matched to a gene: 2. There are 12 residues in the CDR3. The germline gives CDR1 SQVTM, CDR2 ANQGSEA. This chain's CDR3 is CSVGTGQETQYF. The DNA of the CDR3 is TGCAGCGTCGGGACAGGACAAGAGACCCAGTACTTC.

The chain uses TRBV19 and TRBJ2-3; TRBD1 might be the D (6 bases). Per germline, CDR1 LNHDA and CDR2 SQIVND (reference sequence). V gave up 5 bases and J gave up 6 bases, with 15 bases separating them. This CDR3 contains 14 residues. CDR3 nucleotides: TGTGCCAGTAGTCGTCGACAGGATAGGGATACGCAGTATTTT. Amino acids: CASSRRQDRDTQYF. Using reference TRBV19 and TRBJ2-3 for the parts outside the CDR3, the full variable domain is DGGITQSPKYLFRKEGQNVTLSCEQNLNHDAMYWYRQDPGQGLRLIYYSQIVNDFQKGDIAEGYSVSREKKESFPLTVTSAQKNPTAFYLCASSRRQDRDTQYFGPGTRLTVL.

This clone appeared a few times. The chain links TRBV6-5 to TRBJ2-7; 9 positions agree with TRBD1. Trimming cost V 2 bases and J 2 bases; bases outside gene matches: 4. The CDR3 is made up of 15 amino acids. Germline V gene data show CDR1 as MNHEY and CDR2 as SVGAGI. The CDR3 region has the DNA TGTGCCAGCAGTTACGGACAGGGGATAGCCTACGAGCAGTACTTC. Translating it yields CASSYGQGIAYEQYF.

V usage is TRBV28 and J usage is TRBJ1-2, with 8 bases aligning to TRBD1. V shed 0 bases, J shed 7 bases, and the junction held 19 bases outside the gene matches. The CDR3 is made up of 19 amino acids. Germline CDR1 MDHEN, CDR2 SYDVKM. The CDR3 protein is CASSLWVGSGQGAIIGYTF. The CDR3 bases are TGTGCCAGCAGTTTATGGGTGGGGTCGGGGCAGGGGGCGATAATTGGCTACACCTTC.

This clone was seen a single time. The chain employs TRBV5-6 and TRBJ2-1; 15 bases agree with TRBD2. The CDR3 runs to 16 residues. Germline V CDR1 and CDR2: SGHDT, YYEEEE. Unmatched junction bases numbered 5, after V lost 4 bases and J lost 6 bases. As DNA, the CDR3 is TGTGCCAGCAGCATATCGGGACTAGCGGGAGGCAATGAGCAGTTCTTC. Protein sequence: CASSISGLAGGNEQFF.

This chain uses TRBV9 with TRBJ1-2; no firm D call. Germline CDR1 reads SGDLS; CDR2 reads YYNGEE. The CDR3 loop spans 13 amino acids. V lost 3 bases and J 1 base, leaving 7 bases between the germline ends. The CDR3 reads CASSESVNYGYTF. The CDR3 DNA reads as TGTGCCAGCAGCGAATCAGTTAACTATGGCTACACCTTC.

The DNA for the CDR3 is TGTGCCAGCAGCCAACCGGGACAGGGCTCTGGAAACACCATATATTTT. As protein: CASSQPGQGSGNTIYF. The rearrangement links TRBV4-2 to TRBJ1-3; TRBD1 matches 9 bases. The V segment lost 2 bases and the J segment 0 bases; nucleotides outside the gene matches: 2. CDR1 is LGHNA and CDR2 is YNFKEQ in the germline V gene. The CDR3 consists of 16 residues.

The rearrangement uses TRBV13 and TRBJ1-3; 9 bases map to TRBD1. Germline V gene data show CDR1 as PRHDT and CDR2 as FYEKMQ (reference sequence). The CDR3 sequence is 14 residues long. The J segment lost 3 bases and the V segment lost 5 bases, leaving 2 bases of the junction unmatched. The CDR3 sequence: CASSRDRVGNTIYF. The CDR3 nucleotides are TGTGCCAGCAGCCGGGACAGGGTTGGAAACACCATATATTTT.

This chain joins TRBV4-2 and TRBJ1-2; TRBD1 is a possible D gene (5 bases). The CDR3 is 14 amino acids. Per the germline V gene, CDR1 is LGHNA and CDR2 is YNFKEQ. V gave up 1 base and J gave up 3 bases, with 9 bases separating them. CDR3 sequence reads: CASSQGDSYYGYTF. The CDR3 DNA sequence: TGTGCCAGCAGCCAAGGTGACAGCTACTATGGCTACACCTTC.

The chain uses TRBV7-2 and TRBJ1-6, with TRBD1 matching 8 bases. The V gene's germline CDR1 is SGHTA and CDR2 FQGNSA. The CDR3 is 16 amino acids. Trimming at V came to 3 bases and at J to 3 bases, leaving 4 bases not matched to a gene. The CDR3 region has the DNA TGTGCCAGCAGCTTTTCGACAGGGGACTATAATTCACCCCTCCACTTT. Translated: CASSFSTGDYNSPLHF.

The genes are TRBV27 and TRBJ2-7; 12 bases align to TRBD2. CDR1 is MNHEY, CDR2 SMNVEV, per germline (reference sequence). Trimming removed 4 bases from V and 3 bases from J; junction bases left unmatched: 4. The CDR3 is 15 residues long. The CDR3 protein is CASSSLTSGSYEQYF. CDR3 DNA: TGTGCCAGCAGTTCCTTGACTAGCGGGAGCTACGAGCAGTACTTC.

The chain recombines TRBV9 with TRBJ2-7; no reliable D call. Germline CDR1 reads SGDLS; CDR2 reads YYNGEE. The CDR3 extends over 14 amino acids. The ends were cut back, 4 bases at V and 6 bases at J, with 17 bases in the middle. This CDR3 reads CASSPSPVLSEQYF. The CDR3 region has the DNA TGTGCCAGCAGCCCCTCCCCCGTCCTCTCCGAGCAGTACTTC.

The CDR3 is CASSFFDRANEQFF. CDR3 DNA: TGTGCCAGCAGTTTTTTCGACAGGGCCAATGAGCAGTTCTTC. The genes are TRBV27 and TRBJ2-1; 7 nucleotides line up with TRBD1. V lost 3 bases and J lost 6; bases outside the gene matches: 5. CDR1 is MNHEY and CDR2 is SMNVEV in the germline V gene (reference sequence). The CDR3 length is 14 residues.

The chain couples TRBV5-4 to TRBJ2-2, with D possibly TRBD2 on 5 matching bases. Per the germline V gene, CDR1 is SGHNT and CDR2 is YYREEE (reference sequence). The length of the CDR3 is 13 residues. V dropped 4 bases and J dropped 6 bases, with 10 bases sitting between them. The chain's CDR3 is CASSRGWAGELFF. The CDR3 DNA follows: TGTGCCAGCAGCCGAGGGTGGGCCGGGGAGCTGTTTTTT.

The V gene is TRBV18, the J gene TRBJ1-1, with TRBD1 matching 7 bases. This CDR3 has 16 residues. Trimming at V came to 4 bases and at J to 2 bases, leaving 10 bases not matched to a gene. CDR1 KGHSH and CDR2 LQKENI come from the germline V gene. The CDR3 region has the DNA TGTGCCAGCTCACAAACGACGACAGGGACCAACACTGAAGCTTTCTTT. Encoded protein: CASSQTTTGTNTEAFF.

The chain carries TRBV5-4 and TRBJ2-2; 8 nucleotides align to TRBD1. V lost 4 bases to trimming and J lost 1 base; unmatched junction nucleotides: 6. The CDR3 is 16 residues long. The germline gives CDR1 SGHNT, CDR2 YYREEE (reference sequence). The CDR3, as DNA: TGTGCCAGCAGCCTCGGACAGGGACTGAACACCGGGGAGCTGTTTTTT. As protein: CASSLGQGLNTGELFF. Filled out from reference TRBV5-4 and TRBJ2-2, the complete variable domain reads ETGVTQSPTHLIKTRGQQVTLRCSSQSGHNTVSWYQQALGQGPQFIFQYYREEENGRGNFPPRFSGLQFPNYSSELNVNALELDDSALYLCASSLGQGLNTGELFFGEGSRLTVL.

The rearrangement links TRBV28 to TRBJ1-4, with 7 bases that match TRBD1. Trimming at V came to 5 bases and at J to 1 base, leaving 4 bases not matched to a gene. CDR3 length: 15 residues. Germline values: CDR1 MDHEN, CDR2 SYDVKM. The CDR3 spells CASSDRQGTNEKLFF. CDR3 sequence (DNA): TGTGCCAGCAGTGACCGACAGGGAACTAATGAAAAACTGTTTTTT.

This clone came up once. This chain links TRBV27 with TRBJ2-7; possibly TRBD2 for D (7 bases). Trimming cost V 6 bases and J 2 bases, with 17 bases left between them. Germline V gene sequence: CDR1 MNHEY, CDR2 SMNVEV (reference sequence). CDR3 length equals 15 residues. The CDR3 sequence is CASSLDQGRAYEQYF. The CDR3 region has the DNA TGTGCCAGCAGCCTCGACCAGGGGAGGGCCTACGAGCAGTACTTC.

The rearrangement uses TRBV29-1 and TRBJ2-1, with 14 bases fitting TRBD2. The CDR3 length is 14 residues. Germline loops: CDR1 SQVTM, CDR2 ANQGSEA. V lost 5 bases and J lost 7; bases outside the gene matches: 4. CDR3 amino acids: CSVRLAGGRNEQFF. The DNA for the CDR3 is TGCAGCGTTCGACTAGCGGGAGGGAGGAATGAGCAGTTCTTC.

This clone was picked up a small number of times. The chain links TRBV5-4 to TRBJ2-3; no definite D call. This CDR3 is built from 13 residues. V dropped 2 bases and J dropped 2 bases, with 6 bases sitting between them. Germline V gene sequence: CDR1 SGHNT, CDR2 YYREEE (reference sequence). CDR3 in DNA: TGTGCCAGCAGCTTACAAAACACAGATACGCAGTATTTT. Its translation: CASSLQNTDTQYF.

This sequence joins TRBV7-9 and TRBJ2-7; D may be TRBD1 (5 bases). The germline V and J ends were trimmed by 4 bases and 6 bases, with 13 bases remaining between them. Germline V CDR1 and CDR2: SEHNR, FQNEAQ (reference sequence). This CDR3 spans 13 amino acids. The CDR3 DNA reads TGTGCCAGCAGCTACCCAACAGGTCCCGAGCAGTACTTC. This sequence encodes CASSYPTGPEQYF.

The chain uses TRBV5-4 and TRBJ2-7, with TRBD1 matching 8 bases. Trimming at V came to 4 bases and at J to 6 bases, leaving 9 bases not matched to a gene. The CDR3 is 14 amino acids. Germline lookup yields CDR1 SGHNT and CDR2 YYREEE (reference sequence). CDR3 loop: CASSIDRGGLEQYF. In nucleotides, the CDR3 is TGTGCCAGCAGCATAGACAGGGGAGGTCTCGAGCAGTACTTC. Full variable domain (rest looked up from reference TRBV5-4 and TRBJ2-7): ETGVTQSPTHLIKTRGQQVTLRCSSQSGHNTVSWYQQALGQGPQFIFQYYREEENGRGNFPPRFSGLQFPNYSSELNVNALELDDSALYLCASSIDRGGLEQYFGPGTRLTVT.

This rearrangement joins TRBV19 to TRBJ2-1; a possible D gene is TRBD2 (6 bases). Trimming shortened V by 6 bases and J by 4 bases, and 13 bases separated the two germline ends. The CDR3 loop spans 14 amino acids. Germline V gene sequence: CDR1 LNHDA, CDR2 SQIVND (reference sequence). The CDR3 nucleotides are TGTGCCAGTAGCCACCGGGACTTTTACAATGAGCAGTTCTTC. Amino acids: CASSHRDFYNEQFF.

This chain connects TRBV7-2 to TRBJ1-5; 7 bases fit TRBD1. The CDR3 loop spans 16 amino acids. CDR1 and CDR2 (germline): SGHTA, FQGNSA. Germline trimming cut 1 base from V and 2 bases from J; bases unmatched to any gene: 5. CDR3: CASSLGTGGRNQPQHF. Here the CDR3 DNA reads TGTGCCAGCAGCTTAGGGACAGGAGGTCGCAATCAGCCCCAGCATTTT.

The CDR3 DNA sequence: TGTGCCAGTAGGCTAGCGGGAGATTTTTCTGATACGCAGTATTTT. Its translation is CASRLAGDFSDTQYF. V and J are TRBV19 and TRBJ2-3; TRBD2 matches at 10 bases. Trimming removed 6 bases from V and 6 bases from J; junction bases left unmatched: 9. CDR1 is LNHDA, CDR2 SQIVND, per germline (reference sequence). CDR3 length: 15 amino acids.

The chain links TRBV28 to TRBJ1-2; D is perhaps TRBD1 (5 bases). This CDR3 has 16 amino acids. CDR1 is MDHEN and CDR2 is SYDVKM in the germline V gene. With 2 bases removed from V and 1 base from J, the gap between germline ends came to 14 bases. CDR3: CASSLQGKGYNYGYTF. As DNA, the CDR3 is TGTGCCAGCAGTTTACAGGGAAAGGGATATAACTATGGCTACACCTTC.

This chain connects TRBV7-3 to TRBJ2-3; D might be TRBD2 (5 bases). Trimming stripped 4 bases from V and 3 bases from J, with 11 bases between. This CDR3 comprises 14 residues. Germline CDR1 SGHTA, CDR2 FQGTGA. Here the CDR3 reads CASSSGIPTDTQYF. The CDR3 bases are TGTGCCAGCAGCTCGGGGATACCGACAGATACGCAGTATTTT.